This T cell receptor (beta chain) was sequenced for a study of T cell clonality in common variable immunodeficiency. CVID and control samples used equivalent genomic DNA input. Assay: immunoSEQ multiplex PCR; the TCRdb copy retains only in-frame clones and omits some. The sample holds about 37,000 clones, and no clone turns up only once. The J segment lost 0 bases and the V segment lost 5 bases, leaving 6 bases of the junction unmatched. Germline values: CDR1 LNHDA, CDR2 SQIVND (reference sequence). The CDR3 has 17 residues. Most patients and controls had Caucasian heritage. This clone has ten or more counts. The CDR3 end is not reached by the read, which stops 3 residues before it; the germline J gene fills it in.

V is TRBV19 and J is TRBJ2-6; 8 bases match TRBD1. The receptor's source is a person between 18 and 75 years old in good health. Sequencing input: peripheral blood mononuclear cells. CDR3 sequence: CASSVGQEYSGANVLTF. Partial CDR3 DNA: TGTGCCAGTAGTGTGGGACAGGAGTACTCTGGGGCCAACGTC.